The next 29 T cell receptor beta chains were all read from a single sample in a study of stem cell transplantation in POMP-related autoinflammatory disease. Sequencing used immunoSEQ multiplex PCR; TCRdb keeps in-frame clones, though not all of them. The data hold 25,000 to 30,000 clones, with 82% observed a single time. The sample was CD4+ T cells from PBMCs, taken before stem cell transplantation. These TCRs come from a human donor with POMP-related autoinflammation and immune dysregulation (PRAID).

CDR3: CARSGTVNEKLFF. CDR3 DNA: TGTGCCAGGTCCGGGACAGTTAATGAAAAACTGTTTTTT. The J gene is TRBJ1-4, the V gene TRBV27; 7 bases line up with TRBD1. J was trimmed by 4 bases and V by 9 bases; bases with no gene match: 5. Germline V gene sequence: CDR1 MNHEY, CDR2 SMNVEV (reference sequence). This CDR3 is built from 13 residues.

The chain links TRBV11-3 to TRBJ2-1, with D perhaps matching TRBD2 (5 bases). The V gene lost 0 bases and the J gene lost 0 bases, with 9 bases spanning the gap. From germline, CDR1 is SGHNT and CDR2 YENEEA. This CDR3 has 16 amino acids. For the CDR3, the DNA is TGTGCCAGCAGCTTAGATGGAGCGGTCTCCTACAATGAGCAGTTCTTC. Its translation is CASSLDGAVSYNEQFF.

This chain uses TRBV18 with TRBJ1-2; a weak D match, TRBD1 (6 bases). The CDR3 is made up of 13 amino acids. Trimming removed 6 bases at V and 8 bases at J, with 16 bases between. Per the germline V gene, CDR1 is KGHSH and CDR2 is LQKENI. This CDR3 is CASSTTGNSGYTF. The CDR3 DNA follows: TGTGCCAGCTCTACCACAGGGAACTCCGGCTACACCTTC.

The gene calls are TRBV9 and TRBJ1-4; the match to TRBD1 covers 8 bases. Germline assignment: CDR1 SGDLS and CDR2 YYNGEE. The CDR3 contains 15 residues. V gave up 4 bases and J gave up 7 bases; unmatched junction bases: 9. CDR3 amino acids: CASSPWSQGAEKLFF. The DNA of the CDR3 is TGTGCCAGCAGCCCTTGGTCTCAGGGGGCTGAAAAACTGTTTTTT. Drawing the rest from reference TRBV9 and TRBJ1-4, the complete variable domain is DSGVTQTPKHLITATGQRVTLRCSPRSGDLSVYWYQQSLDQGLQFLIQYYNGEERAKGNILERFSAQQFPDLHSELNLSSLELGDSALYFCASSPWSQGAEKLFFGSGTQLSVL.

CDR3 DNA sequence: TGTGCCAGCAGCTCGGGACAGCCGAACACTGAAGCTTTCTTT. It is translated as CASSSGQPNTEAFF. The genes are TRBV7-3 and TRBJ1-1; the match to TRBD1 covers 7 bases. Germline V gene lookup returns CDR1 SGHTA and CDR2 FQGTGA. There are 14 residues in the CDR3. V lost 4 bases, J lost 1 base, and 3 bases stayed unmatched.

This chain joins TRBV28 and TRBJ2-3, with TRBD2 matching over 13 bases. This CDR3 region has 18 residues. Germline CDR1 is MDHEN and CDR2 is SYDVKM. The ends lost 4 bases at V and 4 bases at J; junction bases unmatched: 11. The CDR3: CASSYPRTSGSGSDTQYF. CDR3 nucleotide sequence: TGTGCCAGCAGTTACCCACGGACTAGCGGGAGTGGGTCAGATACGCAGTATTTT. The full variable domain, rest sourced from reference TRBV28 and TRBJ2-3, is DVKVTQSSRYLVKRTGEKVFLECVQDMDHENMFWYRQDPGLGLRLIYFSYDVKMKEKGDIPEGYSVSREKKERFSLILESASTNQTSMYLCASSYPRTSGSGSDTQYFGPGTRLTVL.

This clone was seen just once. The chain recombines TRBV2 with TRBJ1-5; D gene uncertain. The CDR3 totals 13 residues. Germline lookup yields CDR1 SNHLY and CDR2 FYNNEI. Trimming left V 3 bases short and J 5 bases short, with 8 bases between. The CDR3 DNA follows: TGTGCCAGCAGTGAGGCGTGGCATCAGCCCCAGCATTTT. Residues: CASSEAWHQPQHF. The whole variable domain, filled in from reference TRBV2 and TRBJ1-5, reads EPEVTQTPSHQVTQMGQEVILRCVPISNHLYFYWYRQILGQKVEFLVSFYNNEISEKSEIFDDQFSVERPDGSNFTLKIRSTKLEDSAMYFCASSEAWHQPQHFGDGTRLSIL.

The chain is built from TRBV6-5 and TRBJ1-6; 8 bases are a match to TRBD1. V lost 0 bases to trimming and J lost 7 bases; unmatched junction nucleotides: 5. This CDR3 contains 16 residues. Looked up from germline, CDR1 is MNHEY and CDR2 is SVGAGI. The CDR3 nucleotides read TGTGCCAGCAGTTACTCGGGCAGGGGGCTCAATTCACCCCTCCACTTT. Amino acids: CASSYSGRGLNSPLHF.

This chain uses TRBV2 with TRBJ1-5; 7 bases match TRBD1. The trim removed 6 bases at V and 5 bases at J, leaving 4 bases unmatched. CDR3 length: 13 residues. Germline-derived CDR1 and CDR2 are SNHLY and FYNNEI. The CDR3 loop reads CASRDTGDQPQHF. The CDR3 DNA sequence: TGTGCCAGCAGGGATACAGGGGATCAGCCCCAGCATTTT. Filled out from reference TRBV2 and TRBJ1-5, the complete variable domain reads EPEVTQTPSHQVTQMGQEVILRCVPISNHLYFYWYRQILGQKVEFLVSFYNNEISEKSEIFDDQFSVERPDGSNFTLKIRSTKLEDSAMYFCASRDTGDQPQHFGDGTRLSIL.

The rearrangement uses TRBV5-6 and TRBJ2-5; the D is unclear. Germline CDR1 and CDR2: SGHDT and YYEEEE. This CDR3 is built from 11 residues. Trimming pared 2 bases from V and 1 base from J, leaving 0 bases between. CDR3 sequence reads: CASSFQETQYF. CDR3 bases: TGTGCCAGCAGCTTCCAAGAGACCCAGTACTTC.

This clone was seen a handful of times. V gene TRBV6-5 combines with J gene TRBJ1-5; no clear D gene. This CDR3 region has 13 residues. Germline values: CDR1 MNHEY, CDR2 SVGAGI. V was pared by 6 bases and J by 6 bases, with 12 bases between. This chain's CDR3 is CASRDPEGQPQHF. CDR3 DNA: TGTGCCAGCAGAGACCCGGAGGGTCAGCCCCAGCATTTT.

The V call is TRBV27, the J call TRBJ2-7; 8 bases are a match to TRBD1. Trimming removed 6 bases from V and 1 base from J; junction bases left unmatched: 8. The length of the CDR3 is 15 residues. Germline V gives CDR1 MNHEY, CDR2 SMNVEV (reference sequence). CDR3 bases: TGTGCCAGCAGCTGGGTTCAGGGGGCGTCCTACGAGCAGTACTTC. It is translated as CASSWVQGASYEQYF.

This clone has just one count. The chain uses TRBV5-6 and TRBJ1-4; D is unclear. Per the germline V gene, CDR1 is SGHDT and CDR2 is YYEEEE. This CDR3 is built from 14 residues. Trimming left V 4 bases short and J 4 bases short, with 11 bases between. CDR3 sequence reads: CASSKRTDNEKLFF. For the CDR3, the DNA is TGTGCCAGCAGCAAAAGGACGGATAATGAAAAACTGTTTTTT. Filled out from reference TRBV5-6 and TRBJ1-4, the complete variable domain reads DAGVTQSPTHLIKTRGQQVTLRCSPKSGHDTVSWYQQALGQGPQFIFQYYEEEERQRGNFPDRFSGHQFPNYSSELNVNALLLGDSALYLCASSKRTDNEKLFFGSGTQLSVL.

The chain combines TRBV6-6 with TRBJ2-2, with 10 positions matching TRBD1. In germline, CDR1 is MNHNY, CDR2 SVGAGI (reference sequence). This CDR3 is 15 amino acids long. J gave up 2 bases and V 8 bases, and 5 bases lay outside the gene matches. The CDR3 reads CASARDRGNTGELFF. CDR3 in DNA: TGTGCCAGCGCCAGGGACAGGGGTAACACCGGGGAGCTGTTTTTT.

The chain has TRBV4-1 and TRBJ2-2; 7 positions match TRBD2. Germline CDR1 is MGHRA and CDR2 is YSYEKL. The length of the CDR3 is 17 residues. The V gene end was trimmed by 3 bases and the J gene end by 5 bases; junction bases not matched to a gene: 12. The DNA of the CDR3 is TGCGCCAGCAGCCACCCCACGGGGCGGGAGTGGACCGGGGAGCTGTTTTTT. Its protein is CASSHPTGREWTGELFF.

The chain employs TRBV5-1 and TRBJ2-5, with 9 bases aligning to TRBD2. Germline CDR1 SGHRS, CDR2 YFSETQ. The CDR3 contains 18 residues. The trim removed 0 bases at V and 4 bases at J, leaving 13 bases unmatched. CDR3 protein: CASSLVTSGPQRGETQYF. The CDR3 nucleotides are TGCGCCAGCAGCTTGGTCACTAGCGGGCCACAAAGGGGAGAGACCCAGTACTTC.

The chain employs TRBV6-1 and TRBJ1-1, with TRBD1 as a possible D gene (5 bases). The V gene lost 5 bases and the J gene lost 6 bases, with 16 bases spanning the gap. CDR1 is MNHNS, CDR2 SASEGT, per germline. The CDR3 is 14 residues long. CDR3 nucleotides: TGTGCCAGCAGTTGGGACGAGGAATTCGCTGAAGCTTTCTTT. Translating it yields CASSWDEEFAEAFF.

V gene TRBV6-6 combines with J gene TRBJ1-2; 7 bases map to TRBD1. Per germline, CDR1 MNHNY and CDR2 SVGAGI (reference sequence). The CDR3 totals 15 residues. The V segment lost 5 bases and the J segment 4 bases; nucleotides outside the gene matches: 10. The CDR3: CASSREQGGIYGYTF. CDR3 bases: TGTGCCAGCAGTCGCGAACAAGGGGGCATCTATGGCTACACCTTC.

This chain uses TRBV30 with TRBJ1-1, with a tentative D call TRBD1 (5 bases). This CDR3 spans 12 amino acids. The germline CDR1 and CDR2 sequences are GTSNPN and SVGIG (reference sequence). The V gene lost 5 bases and the J gene lost 8 bases, with 15 bases spanning the gap. CDR3 sequence (DNA): TGTGCCTGGGGGAGGGGACGGGTAGAAGCTTTCTTT. Translating gives CAWGRGRVEAFF.

This clone was counted between two and nine times. This chain connects TRBV18 to TRBJ1-2; D remains unclear. This CDR3 region has 14 residues. V shed 3 bases and J shed 2 bases, with 10 bases lying between them. Looked up from germline, CDR1 is KGHSH and CDR2 is LQKENI. The CDR3 nucleotides are TGTGCCAGCTCACCGAGAGGTCAGAACTATGGCTACACCTTC. Translated: CASSPRGQNYGYTF. Looking up the rest from reference TRBV18 and TRBJ1-2 gives the full variable domain: NAGVMQNPRHLVRRRGQEARLRCSPMKGHSHVYWYRQLPEEGLKFMVYLQKENIIDESGMPKERFSAEFPKEGPSILRIQQVVRGDSAAYFCASSPRGQNYGYTFGSGTRLTVV.

The rearrangement joins TRBV14 to TRBJ2-2; 14 nucleotides align to TRBD2. The CDR3 length is 17 residues. CDR1 and CDR2 (germline): SGHDN, FVKESK. Trimming removed 4 bases from V and 6 bases from J; junction bases left unmatched: 7. In DNA form, the CDR3 reads TGTGCCAGCAGCCGTCCCGGGACTAGCGGGAGCCCCGGGGAGCTGTTTTTT. Its translation: CASSRPGTSGSPGELFF. Full variable domain (missing parts from reference TRBV14 and TRBJ2-2): EAGVTQFPSHSVIEKGQTVTLRCDPISGHDNLYWYRRVMGKEIKFLLHFVKESKQDESGMPNNRFLAERTGGTYSTLKVQPAELEDSGVYFCASSRPGTSGSPGELFFGEGSRLTVL.

This clone was seen a handful of times. The chain is built from TRBV20-1 and TRBJ2-7; D gene ambiguous. Trimming took 6 bases from V and 3 from J, leaving 9 bases between them. This CDR3 spans 11 amino acids. Germline CDR1 is DFQATT and CDR2 is SNEGSKA (reference sequence). DNA for the CDR3: TGCAGTGCGCCGGGCCTCTACGAGCAGTACTTC. Protein: CSAPGLYEQYF.

The chain uses TRBV27 and TRBJ2-5; D not resolved. Matching the DNA end better, TRBJ2-7 makes the J call doubtful. Germline V gene data show CDR1 as MNHEY and CDR2 as SMNVEV (reference sequence). The length of the CDR3 is 13 residues. Here the CDR3 reads CASSLSSVYEQYF. CDR3 DNA: TGTGCCAGCAGTTTATCATCGGTGTACGAGCAGTACTTC.

The J gene is TRBJ2-2, the V gene TRBV5-6; D gene uncertain. Germline CDR1 reads SGHDT; CDR2 reads YYEEEE. The CDR3 runs to 12 residues. The V end was cut by 5 bases, the J end by 6 bases, with 8 bases between. The CDR3 region is CASRSPPGELFF. The CDR3 DNA sequence: TGTGCCAGCAGGTCTCCCCCCGGGGAGCTGTTTTTT.

This chain links TRBV4-2 with TRBJ2-2, with TRBD2 matching over 7 bases. Germline V gives CDR1 LGHNA, CDR2 YNFKEQ. The V segment lost 4 bases and the J segment 4 bases; nucleotides outside the gene matches: 9. The CDR3 loop spans 16 amino acids. CDR3 region: CASSPVVSGSTGELFF. The DNA for the CDR3 is TGTGCCAGCAGCCCGGTCGTTAGCGGGTCCACCGGGGAGCTGTTTTTT.

This chain uses TRBV28 with TRBJ1-1; D ambiguous. This CDR3 spans 12 amino acids. Germline values: CDR1 MDHEN, CDR2 SYDVKM. V was clipped by 6 bases and J by 6 bases, with 11 bases between them. The CDR3 DNA follows: TGTGCCAGCAGCCCTCGACACTCTGAAGCTTTCTTT. Translation gives CASSPRHSEAFF.

V is TRBV5-4 and J is TRBJ2-1; TRBD1 might be the D (5 bases). The CDR3 consists of 13 residues. Germline-derived CDR1 and CDR2 are SGHNT and YYREEE (reference sequence). V lost 4 bases and J 8 bases, leaving 13 bases between the germline ends. CDR3 loop: CASSPDTRDEQFF. The CDR3 bases are TGTGCCAGCAGCCCGGACACTCGGGATGAGCAGTTCTTC. Full variable domain (outside the CDR3, taken from reference TRBV5-4 and TRBJ2-1): ETGVTQSPTHLIKTRGQQVTLRCSSQSGHNTVSWYQQALGQGPQFIFQYYREEENGRGNFPPRFSGLQFPNYSSELNVNALELDDSALYLCASSPDTRDEQFFGPGTRLTVL.

The chain carries TRBV5-1 and TRBJ2-5; no reliable D call. The CDR3 sequence is 14 residues long. Germline CDR1 SGHRS, CDR2 YFSETQ. V was pared by 0 bases and J by 2 bases, with 8 bases between. Written as DNA, the CDR3 is TGCGCCAGCAGCTTGGGACGGTCTCAAGAGACCCAGTACTTC. Amino acids: CASSLGRSQETQYF.

J is TRBJ1-1 and V is TRBV27; perhaps TRBD1 as D (5 bases). V gave up 5 bases and J gave up 1 base, with 11 bases separating them. The CDR3 contains 14 residues. The V gene's germline CDR1 is MNHEY and CDR2 SMNVEV (reference sequence). The CDR3 region has the DNA TGTGCCAGCAGTCGGGTCGGGGCGAACACTGAAGCTTTCTTT. It translates to CASSRVGANTEAFF.